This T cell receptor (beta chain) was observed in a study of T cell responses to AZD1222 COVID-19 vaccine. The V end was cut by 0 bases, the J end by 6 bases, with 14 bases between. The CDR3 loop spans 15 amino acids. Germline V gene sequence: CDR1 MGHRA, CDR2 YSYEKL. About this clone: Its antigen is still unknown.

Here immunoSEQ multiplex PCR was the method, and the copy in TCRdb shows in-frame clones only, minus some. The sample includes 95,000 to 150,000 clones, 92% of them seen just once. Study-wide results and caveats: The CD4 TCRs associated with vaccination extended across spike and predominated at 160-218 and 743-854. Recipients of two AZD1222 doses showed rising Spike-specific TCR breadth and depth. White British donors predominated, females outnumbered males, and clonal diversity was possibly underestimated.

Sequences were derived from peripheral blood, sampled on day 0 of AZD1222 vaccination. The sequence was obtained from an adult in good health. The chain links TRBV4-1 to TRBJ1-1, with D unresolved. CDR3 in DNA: TGCGCCAGCAGCCAAGAGCCCCCAGGTTCCTCTGAAGCTTTCTTT. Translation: CASSQEPPGSSEAFF.